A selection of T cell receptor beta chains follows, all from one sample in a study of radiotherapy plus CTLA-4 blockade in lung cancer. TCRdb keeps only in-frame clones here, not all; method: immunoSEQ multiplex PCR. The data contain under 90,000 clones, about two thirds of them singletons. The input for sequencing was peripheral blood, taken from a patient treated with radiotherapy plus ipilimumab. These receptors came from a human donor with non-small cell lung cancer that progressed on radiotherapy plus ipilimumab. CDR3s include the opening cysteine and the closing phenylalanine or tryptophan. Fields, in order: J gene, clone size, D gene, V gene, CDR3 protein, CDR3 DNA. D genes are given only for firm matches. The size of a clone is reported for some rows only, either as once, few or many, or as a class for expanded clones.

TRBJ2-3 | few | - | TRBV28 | CASSPVSGASTDTQYF | TGTGCCAGCAGTCCTGTCTCGGGGGCTAGCACAGATACGCAGTATTTT
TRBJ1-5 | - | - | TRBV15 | CATSVLNQPQHF | TGTGCCACCAGCGTACTAAATCAGCCCCAGCATTTT
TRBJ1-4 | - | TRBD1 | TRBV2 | CASTRDRDEKLFF | TGTGCCAGCACTCGGGACAGGGATGAAAAACTGTTTTTT
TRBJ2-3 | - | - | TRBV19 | CASNELHSTDTQYF | TGTGCCAGTAACGAATTACACAGCACAGATACGCAGTATTTT
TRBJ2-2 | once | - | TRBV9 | CASSVAGSDTGELFF | TGTGCCAGCAGCGTAGCGGGGAGCGACACCGGGGAGCTGTTTTTT
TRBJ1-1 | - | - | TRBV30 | CARREDMNTEAFF | TGTGCCCGTCGGGAGGACATGAACACTGAAGCTTTCTTT
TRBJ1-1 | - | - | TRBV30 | CAWSATDLGGAFF | TGTGCCTGGAGTGCGACAGATCTCGGAGGGGCTTTCTTT
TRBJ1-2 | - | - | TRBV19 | CAVGRAGYGYTF | TGTGCCGTAGGCAGGGCTGGCTATGGCTACACCTTC
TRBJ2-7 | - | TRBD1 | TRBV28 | CASRRTGTGVYEQYF | TGTGCCAGCAGGCGAACCGGGACAGGGGTCTACGAGCAGTACTTC
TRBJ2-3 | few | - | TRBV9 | CASSAWGAFGDTQYF | TGTGCCAGCAGCGCCTGGGGAGCCTTTGGGGATACGCAGTATTTT
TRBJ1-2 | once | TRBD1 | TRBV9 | CASNDPTGGGYTF | TGTGCCAGCAATGACCCCACAGGGGGTGGCTACACCTTC
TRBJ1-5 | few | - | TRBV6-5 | CASRPTGGGNQPQHF | TGTGCCAGCAGACCTACAGGAGGAGGCAATCAGCCCCAGCATTTT
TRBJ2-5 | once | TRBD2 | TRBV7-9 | CASTPGGGTGTQYF | TGTGCCAGCACCCCAGGCGGGGGGACGGGGACCCAGTACTTC
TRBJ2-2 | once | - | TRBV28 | CASSLLSHTGELFF | TGTGCCAGCAGTTTATTGTCTCACACCGGGGAGCTGTTTTTT
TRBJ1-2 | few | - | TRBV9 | CASSAGTGIYGYTF | TGTGCCTCGTCCGCGGGAACGGGTATCTATGGCTACACCTTC
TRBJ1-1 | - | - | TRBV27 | CASSPGRDYTEAFF | TGTGCCAGCAGTCCGGGACGGGATTACACTGAAGCTTTCTTT
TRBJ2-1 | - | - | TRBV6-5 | CASSYGQGYGNEQFF | TGTGCCAGCAGTTACGGGCAGGGGTATGGGAATGAGCAGTTCTTC
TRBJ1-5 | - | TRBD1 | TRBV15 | CATSHGQGGQPQHF | TGTGCCACCAGCCATGGACAGGGGGGCCAGCCCCAGCATTTT
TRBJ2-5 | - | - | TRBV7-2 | CASSPRYNTQETQYF | TGTGCCAGCAGCCCCCGGTATAACACCCAAGAGACCCAGTACTTC
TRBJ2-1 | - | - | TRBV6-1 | CASSVMGLGYNEQFF | TGTGCCAGCAGTGTGATGGGGCTTGGTTACAATGAGCAGTTCTTC
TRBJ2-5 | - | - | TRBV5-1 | CASSLDGTSTETQYF | TGCGCCAGCAGCTTGGATGGGACGTCCACAGAGACCCAGTACTTC
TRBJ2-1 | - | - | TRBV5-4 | CASSTGTPGNEQFF | TGTGCCAGCAGTACCGGGACCCCCGGCAATGAGCAGTTCTTC
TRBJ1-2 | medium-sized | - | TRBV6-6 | CASSPGTSSIWGYTF | TGTGCCAGCAGTCCCGGGACGTCTTCCATCTGGGGCTACACCTTC
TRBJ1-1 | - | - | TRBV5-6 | CASSLESQGITEAFF | TGTGCCAGCAGCTTGGAGTCACAGGGTATCACTGAAGCTTTCTTT
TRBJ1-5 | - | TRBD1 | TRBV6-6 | CASSYDRGIGNQPQHF | TGTGCCAGCAGTTACGACAGGGGCATTGGCAATCAGCCCCAGCATTTT
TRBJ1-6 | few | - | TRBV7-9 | CASSLLTDSPLHF | TGTGCCAGCAGCTTACTGACAGATTCACCCCTCCACTTT
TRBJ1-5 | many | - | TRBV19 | CASSSRGARGQPQHF | TGTGCCAGTAGCTCCCGGGGAGCTAGGGGTCAGCCCCAGCATTTT
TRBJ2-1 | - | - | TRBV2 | CASSESGQGNEQFF | TGTGCCAGCAGTGAAAGCGGGCAGGGCAATGAGCAGTTCTTC
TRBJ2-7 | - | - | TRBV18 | CASSPQTGRNEQYF | TGTGCCAGCTCACCGCAGACAGGGAGGAACGAGCAGTACTTC
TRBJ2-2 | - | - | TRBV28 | CASRTDIMNTGELFF | TGTGCCAGCCGGACGGATATTATGAACACCGGGGAGCTGTTTTTT
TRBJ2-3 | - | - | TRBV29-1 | CSVEPGTSVDTQYF | TGCAGCGTTGAACCGGGGACATCGGTAGATACGCAGTATTTT
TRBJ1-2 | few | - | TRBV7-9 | CASSLEGSGYTF | TGTGCCAGCAGCCTGGAAGGCTCTGGCTACACCTTC
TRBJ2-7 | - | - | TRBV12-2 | CASRLVSGPIRASYEQYF | TGTGCAAGTCGCTTAGTTTCGGGCCCTATAAGGGCCTCCTACGAGCAGTACTTC
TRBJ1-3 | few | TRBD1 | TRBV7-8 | CASSLEQGISNTIYF | TGTGCCAGCAGCTTAGAACAGGGGATATCCAACACCATATATTTT
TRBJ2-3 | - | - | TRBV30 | CAWSVMGGTDTQYF | TGTGCCTGGAGTGTAATGGGGGGCACAGATACGCAGTATTTT
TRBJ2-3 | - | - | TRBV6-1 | CASRGWPRTDTQYF | TGTGCCAGCAGAGGTTGGCCTCGCACAGATACGCAGTATTTT
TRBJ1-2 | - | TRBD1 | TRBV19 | CASRSGQGIYGYTF | TGTGCCAGTAGAAGTGGACAGGGCATCTATGGCTACACCTTC
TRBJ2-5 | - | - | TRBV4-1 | CASSQRGTATQETQYF | TGCGCCAGCAGCCAACGCGGGACAGCGACCCAAGAGACCCAGTACTTC
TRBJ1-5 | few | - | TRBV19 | CASSIDGYNQPQHF | TGTGCCAGTAGTATAGACGGGTACAATCAGCCCCAGCATTTT
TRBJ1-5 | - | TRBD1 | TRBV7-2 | CASSLGTGRPQHF | TGTGCCAGCAGCTTAGGGACAGGGAGGCCCCAGCATTTT
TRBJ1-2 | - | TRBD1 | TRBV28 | CASSQGARGYGYTF | TGTGCCAGCAGTCAGGGGGCGCGGGGCTATGGCTACACCTTC
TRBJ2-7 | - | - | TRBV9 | CASSVGWGSPYEQYF | TGTGCCAGCAGCGTAGGGTGGGGGTCCCCCTACGAGCAGTACTTC
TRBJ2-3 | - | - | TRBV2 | CASSDGSSDTQYF | TGTGCCAGCAGTGACGGGAGTTCAGATACGCAGTATTTT
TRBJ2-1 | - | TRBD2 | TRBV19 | CASSPSGRAYNEQFF | TGTGCCAGTAGTCCTAGCGGGAGAGCCTACAATGAGCAGTTCTTC
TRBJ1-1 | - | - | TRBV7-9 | CASSSRTGGNTEAFF | TGTGCCAGCAGCTCCCGCACAGGAGGAAACACTGAAGCTTTCTTT
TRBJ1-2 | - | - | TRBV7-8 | CASSLEGRAGYTF | TGTGCCAGCAGCTTAGAGGGCAGGGCGGGCTACACCTTC
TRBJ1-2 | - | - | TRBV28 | CASSPPSTLLGYTF | TGTGCCAGCAGTCCCCCGTCCACTCTTCTTGGCTACACCTTC
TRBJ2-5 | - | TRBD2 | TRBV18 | CASSLGLATTPGTQYF | TGTGCCAGCTCACTGGGACTAGCGACTACCCCAGGGACCCAGTACTTC
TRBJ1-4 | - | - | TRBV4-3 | CASSQIGQAGATNEKLFF | TGCGCCAGCAGCCAAATAGGGCAGGCGGGTGCAACTAATGAAAAACTGTTTTTT
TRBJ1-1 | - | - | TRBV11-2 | CASSFRSLNTEAFF | TGTGCCAGCAGCTTTAGGAGTTTGAACACTGAAGCTTTCTTT
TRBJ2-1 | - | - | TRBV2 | CASQPPVGPYNEQFF | TGTGCCAGCCAACCACCAGTGGGACCATACAATGAGCAGTTCTTC
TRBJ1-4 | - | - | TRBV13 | CASSLGPGTNEKLFF | TGTGCCAGCAGCTTAGGGCCAGGTACTAATGAAAAACTGTTTTTT
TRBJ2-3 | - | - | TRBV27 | CASSLVVAEGTDTQYF | TGTGCCAGCAGTTTAGTGGTAGCAGAAGGCACAGATACGCAGTATTTT
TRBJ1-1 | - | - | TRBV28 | CASSFGSEVRTEAFF | TGTGCCAGCAGCTTCGGCTCCGAGGTGAGGACTGAAGCTTTCTTT
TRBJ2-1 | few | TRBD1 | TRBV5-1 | CASSVQGINEQFF | TGCGCCAGCAGCGTACAGGGGATCAATGAGCAGTTCTTC
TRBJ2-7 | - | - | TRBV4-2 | CASSLEPRTEAYEQYF | TGTGCCAGCAGCCTAGAACCCCGGACAGAGGCCTACGAGCAGTACTTC
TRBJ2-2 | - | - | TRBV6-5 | CASSTLTATGELFF | TGTGCCAGCAGTACATTGACAGCCACCGGGGAGCTGTTTTTT
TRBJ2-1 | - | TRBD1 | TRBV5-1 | CASSPQGADNEQFF | TGCGCCAGCAGTCCTCAGGGGGCCGACAATGAGCAGTTCTTC
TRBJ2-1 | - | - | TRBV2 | CASNPSAYNEQFF | TGTGCCAGCAATCCTAGCGCCTACAATGAGCAGTTCTTC